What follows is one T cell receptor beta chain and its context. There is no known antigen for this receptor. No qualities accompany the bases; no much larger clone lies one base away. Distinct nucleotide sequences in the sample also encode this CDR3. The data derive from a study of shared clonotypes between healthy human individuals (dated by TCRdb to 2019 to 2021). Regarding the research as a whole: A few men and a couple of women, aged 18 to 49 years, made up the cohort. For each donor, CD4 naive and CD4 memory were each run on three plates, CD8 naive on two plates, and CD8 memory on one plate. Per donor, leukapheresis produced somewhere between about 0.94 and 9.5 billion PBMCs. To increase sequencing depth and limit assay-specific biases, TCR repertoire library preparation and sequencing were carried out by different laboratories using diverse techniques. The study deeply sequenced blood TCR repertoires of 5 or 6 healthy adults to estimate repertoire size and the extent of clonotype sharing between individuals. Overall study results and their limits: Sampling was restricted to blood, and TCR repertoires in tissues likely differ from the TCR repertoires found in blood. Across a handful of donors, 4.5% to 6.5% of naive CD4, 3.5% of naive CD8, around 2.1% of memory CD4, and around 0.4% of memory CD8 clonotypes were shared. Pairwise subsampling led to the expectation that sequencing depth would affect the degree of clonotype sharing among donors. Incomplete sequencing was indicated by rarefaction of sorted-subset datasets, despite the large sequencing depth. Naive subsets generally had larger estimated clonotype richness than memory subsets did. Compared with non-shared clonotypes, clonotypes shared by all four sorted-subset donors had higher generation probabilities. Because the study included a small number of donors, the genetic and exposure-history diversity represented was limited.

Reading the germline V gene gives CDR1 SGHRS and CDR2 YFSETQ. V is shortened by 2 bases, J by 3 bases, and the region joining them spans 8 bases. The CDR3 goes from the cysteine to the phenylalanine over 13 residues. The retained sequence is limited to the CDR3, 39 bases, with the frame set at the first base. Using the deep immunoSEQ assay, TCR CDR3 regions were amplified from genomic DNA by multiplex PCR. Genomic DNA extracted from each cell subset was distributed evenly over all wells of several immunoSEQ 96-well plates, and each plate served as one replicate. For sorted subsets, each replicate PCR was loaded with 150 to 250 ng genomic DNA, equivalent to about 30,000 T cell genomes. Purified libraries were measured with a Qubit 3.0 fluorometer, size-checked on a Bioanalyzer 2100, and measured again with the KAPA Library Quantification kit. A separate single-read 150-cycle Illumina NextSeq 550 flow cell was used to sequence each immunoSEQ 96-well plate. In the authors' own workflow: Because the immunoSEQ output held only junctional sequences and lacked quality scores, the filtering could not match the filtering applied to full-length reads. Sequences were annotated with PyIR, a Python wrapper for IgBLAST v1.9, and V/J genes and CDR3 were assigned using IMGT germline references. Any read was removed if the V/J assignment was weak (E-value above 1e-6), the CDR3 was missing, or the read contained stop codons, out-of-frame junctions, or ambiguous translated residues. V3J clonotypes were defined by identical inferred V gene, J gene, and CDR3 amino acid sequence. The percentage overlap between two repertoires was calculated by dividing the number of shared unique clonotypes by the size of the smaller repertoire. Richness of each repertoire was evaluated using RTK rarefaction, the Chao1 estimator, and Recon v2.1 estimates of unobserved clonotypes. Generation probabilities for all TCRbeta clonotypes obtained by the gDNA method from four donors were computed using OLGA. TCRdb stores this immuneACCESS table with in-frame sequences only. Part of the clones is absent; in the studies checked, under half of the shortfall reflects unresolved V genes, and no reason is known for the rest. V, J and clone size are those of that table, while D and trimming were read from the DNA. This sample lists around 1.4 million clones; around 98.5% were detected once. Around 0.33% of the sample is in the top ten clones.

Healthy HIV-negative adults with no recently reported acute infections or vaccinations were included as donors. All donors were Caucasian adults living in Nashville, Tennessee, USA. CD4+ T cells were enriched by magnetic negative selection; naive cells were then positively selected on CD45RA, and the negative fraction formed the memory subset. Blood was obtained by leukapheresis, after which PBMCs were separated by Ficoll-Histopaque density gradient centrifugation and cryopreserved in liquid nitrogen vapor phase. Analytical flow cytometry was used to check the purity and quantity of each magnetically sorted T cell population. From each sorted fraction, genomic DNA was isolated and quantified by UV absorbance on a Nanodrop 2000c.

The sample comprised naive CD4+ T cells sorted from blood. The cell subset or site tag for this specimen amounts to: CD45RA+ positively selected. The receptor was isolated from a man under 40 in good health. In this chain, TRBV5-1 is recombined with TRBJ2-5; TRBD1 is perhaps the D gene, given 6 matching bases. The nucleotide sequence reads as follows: TGCGCCAGCAGCTTAGAGGGGGAAGAGACCCAGTACTTC. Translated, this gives CASSLEGEETQYF.